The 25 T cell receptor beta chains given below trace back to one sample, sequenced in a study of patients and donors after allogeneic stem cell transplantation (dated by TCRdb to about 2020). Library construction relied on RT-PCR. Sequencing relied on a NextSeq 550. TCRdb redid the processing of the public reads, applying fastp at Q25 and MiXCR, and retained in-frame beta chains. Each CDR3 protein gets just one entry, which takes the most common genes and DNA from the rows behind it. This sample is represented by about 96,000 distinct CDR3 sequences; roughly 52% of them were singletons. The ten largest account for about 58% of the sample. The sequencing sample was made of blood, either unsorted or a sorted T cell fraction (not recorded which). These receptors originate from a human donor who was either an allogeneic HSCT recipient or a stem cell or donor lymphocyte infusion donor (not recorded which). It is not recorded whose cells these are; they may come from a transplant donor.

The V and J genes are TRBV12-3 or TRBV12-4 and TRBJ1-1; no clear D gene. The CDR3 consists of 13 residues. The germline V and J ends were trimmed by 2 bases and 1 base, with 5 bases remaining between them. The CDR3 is CASSLPSNTEAFF. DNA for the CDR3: TGTGCCAGCAGTTTACCCTCGAACACTGAAGCTTTCTTT.

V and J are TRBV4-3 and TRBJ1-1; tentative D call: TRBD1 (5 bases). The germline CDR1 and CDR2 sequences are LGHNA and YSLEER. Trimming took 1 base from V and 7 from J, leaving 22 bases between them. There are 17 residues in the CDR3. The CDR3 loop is CASSQGAGGIDKIEAFF. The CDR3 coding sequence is TGCGCCAGCAGCCAAGGTGCGGGGGGAATTGATAAAATTGAAGCTTTCTTT.

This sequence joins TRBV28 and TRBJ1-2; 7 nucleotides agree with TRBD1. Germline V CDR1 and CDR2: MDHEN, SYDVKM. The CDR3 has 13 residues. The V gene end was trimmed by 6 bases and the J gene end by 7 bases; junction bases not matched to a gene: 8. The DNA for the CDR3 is TGTGCCAGCAGGCTTGGGACAGACCTTGGCTACACCTTC. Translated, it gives CASRLGTDLGYTF.

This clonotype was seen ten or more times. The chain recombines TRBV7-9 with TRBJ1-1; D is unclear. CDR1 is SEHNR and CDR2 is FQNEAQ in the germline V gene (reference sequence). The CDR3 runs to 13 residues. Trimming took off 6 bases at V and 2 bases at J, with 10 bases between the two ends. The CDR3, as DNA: TGTGCCAGCAGTCCCGACGGTAACACTGAAGCTTTCTTT. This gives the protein CASSPDGNTEAFF.

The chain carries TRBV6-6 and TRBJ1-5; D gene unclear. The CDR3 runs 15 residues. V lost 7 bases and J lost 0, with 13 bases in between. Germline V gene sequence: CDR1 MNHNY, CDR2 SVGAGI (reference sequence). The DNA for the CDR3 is TGTGCCAGCACTCCCCGGGGTGATAGCAATCAGCCCCAGCATTTT. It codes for CASTPRGDSNQPQHF.

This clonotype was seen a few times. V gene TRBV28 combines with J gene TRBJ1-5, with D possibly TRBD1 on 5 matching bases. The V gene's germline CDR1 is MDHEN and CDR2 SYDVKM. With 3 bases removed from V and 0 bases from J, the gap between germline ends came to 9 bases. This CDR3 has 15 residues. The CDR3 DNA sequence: TGTGCCAGCAGTTTGGGGGAATATAGCAATCAGCCCCAGCATTTT. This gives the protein CASSLGEYSNQPQHF.

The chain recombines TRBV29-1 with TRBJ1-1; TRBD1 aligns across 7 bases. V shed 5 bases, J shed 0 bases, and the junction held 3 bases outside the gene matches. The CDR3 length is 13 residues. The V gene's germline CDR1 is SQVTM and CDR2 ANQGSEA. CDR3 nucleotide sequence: TGCAGCGTTCCACAGGGGCTGAACACTGAAGCTTTCTTT. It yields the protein CSVPQGLNTEAFF.

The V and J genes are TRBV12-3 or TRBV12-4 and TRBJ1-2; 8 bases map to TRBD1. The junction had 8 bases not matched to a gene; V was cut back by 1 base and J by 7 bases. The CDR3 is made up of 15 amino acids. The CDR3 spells CASSLVAGGAAGYTF. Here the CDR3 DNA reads TGTGCCAGCAGTTTAGTAGCAGGGGGCGCCGCTGGCTACACCTTC.

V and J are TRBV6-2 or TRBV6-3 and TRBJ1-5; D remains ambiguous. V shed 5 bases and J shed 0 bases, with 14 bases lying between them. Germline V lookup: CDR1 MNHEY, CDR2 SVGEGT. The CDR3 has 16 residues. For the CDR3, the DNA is TGTGCCAGCAGTCCCCTGACCGCTTATAGCAATCAGCCCCAGCATTTT. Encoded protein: CASSPLTAYSNQPQHF.

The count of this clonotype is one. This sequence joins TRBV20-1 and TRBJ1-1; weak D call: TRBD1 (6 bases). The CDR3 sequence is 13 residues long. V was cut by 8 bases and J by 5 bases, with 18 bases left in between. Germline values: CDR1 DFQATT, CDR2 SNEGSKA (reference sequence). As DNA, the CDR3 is TGCAGTTCCACCAGGGGCATCGTTACTGAAGCTTTCTTT. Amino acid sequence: CSSTRGIVTEAFF.

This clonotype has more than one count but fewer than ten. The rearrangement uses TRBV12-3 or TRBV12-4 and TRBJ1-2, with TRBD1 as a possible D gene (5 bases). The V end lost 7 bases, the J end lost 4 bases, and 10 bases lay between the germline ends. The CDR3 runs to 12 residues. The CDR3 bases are TGTGCCAGCAATCAGGGTCCCTATGGCTACACCTTC. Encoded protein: CASNQGPYGYTF.

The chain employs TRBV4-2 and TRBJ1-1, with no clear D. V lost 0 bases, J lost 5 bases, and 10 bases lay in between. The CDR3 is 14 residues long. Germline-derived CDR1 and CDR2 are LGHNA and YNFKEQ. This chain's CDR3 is CASSQEHGVTEAFF. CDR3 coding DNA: TGTGCCAGCAGCCAAGAGCACGGGGTAACTGAAGCTTTCTTT.

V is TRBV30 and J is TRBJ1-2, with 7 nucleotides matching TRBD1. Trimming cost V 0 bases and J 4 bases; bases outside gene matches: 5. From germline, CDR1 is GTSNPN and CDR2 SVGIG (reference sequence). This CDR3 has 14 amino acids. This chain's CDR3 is CAWSVGGGSYGYTF. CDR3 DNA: TGTGCCTGGAGTGTAGGAGGGGGCAGCTATGGCTACACCTTC.

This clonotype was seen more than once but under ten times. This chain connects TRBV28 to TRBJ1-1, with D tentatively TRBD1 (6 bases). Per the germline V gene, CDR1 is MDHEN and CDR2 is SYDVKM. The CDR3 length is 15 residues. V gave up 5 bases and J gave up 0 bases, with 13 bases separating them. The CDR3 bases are TGTGCCAGCAGTCCCCGGGGGCTGGTGAACACTGAAGCTTTCTTT. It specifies CASSPRGLVNTEAFF.

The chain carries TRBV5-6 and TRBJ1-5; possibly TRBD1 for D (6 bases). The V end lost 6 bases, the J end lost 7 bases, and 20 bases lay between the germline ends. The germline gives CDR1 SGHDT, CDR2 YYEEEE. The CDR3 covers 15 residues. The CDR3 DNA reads TGTGCCAGCACCAGCTTGCGTAGGGGGGACCAGCCCCAGCATTTT. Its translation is CASTSLRRGDQPQHF.

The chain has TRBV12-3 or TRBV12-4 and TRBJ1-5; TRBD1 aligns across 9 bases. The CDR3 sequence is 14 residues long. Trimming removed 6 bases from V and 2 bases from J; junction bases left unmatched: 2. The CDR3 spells CASSWTGGNQPQHF. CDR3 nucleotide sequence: TGTGCCAGCAGCTGGACAGGGGGCAATCAGCCCCAGCATTTT.

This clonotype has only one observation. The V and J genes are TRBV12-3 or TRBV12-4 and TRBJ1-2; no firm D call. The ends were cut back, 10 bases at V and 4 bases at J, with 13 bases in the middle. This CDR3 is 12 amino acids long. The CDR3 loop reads CATVPSGYGYTF. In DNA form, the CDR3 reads TGTGCCACTGTGCCGAGTGGCTATGGCTACACCTTC.

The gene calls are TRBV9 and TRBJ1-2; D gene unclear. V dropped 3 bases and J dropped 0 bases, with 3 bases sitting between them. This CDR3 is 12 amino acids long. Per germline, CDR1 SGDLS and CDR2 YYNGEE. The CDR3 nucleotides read TGTGCCAGCAGCGCGTCTAACTATGGCTACACCTTC. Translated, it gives CASSASNYGYTF. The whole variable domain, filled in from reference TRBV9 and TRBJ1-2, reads DSGVTQTPKHLITATGQRVTLRCSPRSGDLSVYWYQQSLDQGLQFLIQYYNGEERAKGNILERFSAQQFPDLHSELNLSSLELGDSALYFCASSASNYGYTFGSGTRLTVV.

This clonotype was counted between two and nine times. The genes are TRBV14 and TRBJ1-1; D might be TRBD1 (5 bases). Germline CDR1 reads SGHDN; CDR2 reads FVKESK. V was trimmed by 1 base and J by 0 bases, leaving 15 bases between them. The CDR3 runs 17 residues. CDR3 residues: CASSQVADSPMNTEAFF. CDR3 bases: TGTGCCAGCAGCCAAGTAGCCGACAGTCCAATGAACACTGAAGCTTTCTTT.

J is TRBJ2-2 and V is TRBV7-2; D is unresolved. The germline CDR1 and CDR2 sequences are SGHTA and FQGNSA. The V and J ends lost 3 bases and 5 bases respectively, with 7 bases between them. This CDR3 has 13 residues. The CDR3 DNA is TGTGCCAGCAGCTTTGGTCGAACCGGGGAGCTGTTTTTT. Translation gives CASSFGRTGELFF.

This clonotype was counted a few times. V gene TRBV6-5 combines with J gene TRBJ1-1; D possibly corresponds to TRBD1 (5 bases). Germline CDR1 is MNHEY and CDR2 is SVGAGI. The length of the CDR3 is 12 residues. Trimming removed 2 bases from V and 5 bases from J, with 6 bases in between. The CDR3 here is CASSYGGTEAFF. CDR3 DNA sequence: TGTGCCAGCAGTTACGGGGGGACTGAAGCTTTCTTT.

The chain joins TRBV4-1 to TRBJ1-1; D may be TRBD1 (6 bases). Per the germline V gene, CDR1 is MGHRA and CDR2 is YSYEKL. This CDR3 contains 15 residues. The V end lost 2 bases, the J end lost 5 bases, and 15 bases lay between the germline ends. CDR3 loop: CASSQPVKGGTEAFF. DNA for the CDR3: TGCGCCAGCAGCCAACCCGTGAAGGGGGGGACTGAAGCTTTCTTT.

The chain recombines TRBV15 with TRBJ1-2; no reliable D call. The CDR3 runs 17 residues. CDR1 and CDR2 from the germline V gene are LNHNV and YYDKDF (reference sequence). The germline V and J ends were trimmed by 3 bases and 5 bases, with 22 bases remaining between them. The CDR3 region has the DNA TGTGCCACCAGCAGTGAAAAGGCCCTCCCGATCTTTTATGGCTACACCTTC. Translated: CATSSEKALPIFYGYTF.

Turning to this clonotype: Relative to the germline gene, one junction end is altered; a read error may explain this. CDR3 region: CASNQEDFGNTIYF. In DNA form, the CDR3 reads TGCGCCAGCAACCAAGAGGATTTTGGAAACACCATATATTTT. The chain carries TRBV4-3 and TRBJ1-3; D ambiguous. The CDR3 is 14 amino acids. Germline V gives CDR1 LGHNA, CDR2 YSLEER.

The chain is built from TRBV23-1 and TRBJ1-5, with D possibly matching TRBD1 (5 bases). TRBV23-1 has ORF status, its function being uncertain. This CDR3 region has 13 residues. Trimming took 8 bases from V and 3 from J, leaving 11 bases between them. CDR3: CASPGPLNQPQHF. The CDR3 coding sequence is TGCGCCAGCCCGGGGCCGCTCAATCAGCCCCAGCATTTT.